One and the same sample provided the 25 T cell receptor beta chains below, sequenced in a study of cytomegalovirus exposure and HLA in healthy donors. The study ran its PCR with 60 Vbeta and 13 Jbeta primers. Profiling relied on immunoSEQ multiplex PCR, and the TCRdb table lists in-frame clones only, not all of them. The sample includes some 200,000 clones, around 83% of them seen just once. Material: PBMCs. These receptors were collected from a man aged 45-60 years in good health and CMV-seronegative.

This clone was seen once. The chain joins TRBV13 to TRBJ2-5; D might be TRBD1 (5 bases). V lost 4 bases to trimming and J lost 2 bases, with 11 bases between them. In germline, CDR1 is PRHDT, CDR2 FYEKMQ (reference sequence). There are 14 residues in the CDR3. CDR3 in amino acids: CASSSWGGQETQYF. The CDR3 DNA follows: TGTGCCAGCAGCTCCTGGGGCGGACAAGAGACCCAGTACTTC.

V gene TRBV5-1 combines with J gene TRBJ1-1, with TRBD1 matching over 10 bases. The CDR3 sequence is 17 residues long. Germline V gives CDR1 SGHRS, CDR2 YFSETQ. The V segment lost 4 bases and the J segment 0 bases; nucleotides outside the gene matches: 9. The CDR3 bases are TGCGCCAGCAGCACTCGGGACAGGGGTTTCATGAACACTGAAGCTTTCTTT. Amino acid sequence: CASSTRDRGFMNTEAFF.

In nucleotides, the CDR3 is TGTGCCAGCAGCTTAGAAGGATCCAGGCTGCCTAATGAAAAACTGTTTTTT. Its translation is CASSLEGSRLPNEKLFF. This sequence joins TRBV7-8 and TRBJ1-4, with unresolved D. With 1 base removed from V and 3 bases from J, the gap between germline ends came to 15 bases. Per germline, CDR1 SGHVS and CDR2 FQNEAQ. The CDR3 consists of 17 residues. Supplemented by reference TRBV7-8 and TRBJ1-4, the full variable domain reads GAGVSQSPRYKVAKRGQDVALRCDPISGHVSLFWYQQALGQGPEFLTYFQNEAQLDKSGLPSDRFFAERPEGSVSTLKIQRTQQEDSAVYLCASSLEGSRLPNEKLFFGSGTQLSVL.

Remarks on this clone: At one end the junction does not follow the germline gene, possibly because of a read error. The chain employs TRBV7-9 and TRBJ1-2; D is perhaps TRBD1 (5 bases). Germline V gives CDR1 SEHNR, CDR2 FQNEAQ (reference sequence). The CDR3 consists of 16 residues. The CDR3 sequence: CSSSLGQGTANYGYTF. The CDR3 nucleotides are TGTTCCAGCAGCTTAGGGCAGGGAACCGCTAACTATGGCTACACCTTC. Based on the CDR3 plus reference TRBV7-9 and TRBJ1-2, the full variable domain is DTGVSQNPRHKITKRGQNVTFRCDPISEHNRLYWYRQTLGQGPEFLTYFQNEAQLEKSRLLSDRFSAERPKGSFSTLEIQRTEQGDSAMYLCSSSLGQGTANYGYTFGSGTRLTVV.

The V gene is TRBV6-5, the J gene TRBJ1-5; 9 bases match TRBD1. The CDR3 length is 14 residues. V lost 5 bases and J lost 4; bases outside the gene matches: 3. Germline V gene sequence: CDR1 MNHEY, CDR2 SVGAGI. CDR3 in amino acids: CASSQQGANQPQHF. CDR3 DNA sequence: TGTGCCAGCAGTCAACAGGGGGCGAATCAGCCCCAGCATTTT.

This chain connects TRBV5-5 to TRBJ1-5; no clear D gene. Looked up from germline, CDR1 is SGHKS and CDR2 is YYEKEE (reference sequence). V was pared by 1 base and J by 6 bases, with 14 bases between. The CDR3 spans 15 residues. The CDR3: CASSLMGSGSQPQHF. The CDR3 DNA reads TGTGCCAGCAGCTTGATGGGCAGTGGAAGTCAGCCCCAGCATTTT.

This clone was counted only a few times. The CDR3 nucleotides are TGTGCCAGTAGTTCCCAAGGTGCGGGTTCACCCCTCCACTTT. This sequence encodes CASSSQGAGSPLHF. This chain joins TRBV19 and TRBJ1-6; the D is unclear. The V end lost 5 bases, the J end lost 9 bases, and 14 bases lay between the germline ends. The CDR3 length is 14 residues. Germline CDR1 reads LNHDA; CDR2 reads SQIVND (reference sequence).

The DNA for the CDR3 is TGTGCCAGCCATAGGGTTGAGGGGGCCACAGATACGCAGTATTTT. This gives the protein CASHRVEGATDTQYF. This chain uses TRBV2 with TRBJ2-3, with 7 bases fitting TRBD1. The CDR3 has 15 residues. V shed 8 bases, J shed 2 bases, and the junction held 10 bases outside the gene matches. Germline V gene data show CDR1 as SNHLY and CDR2 as FYNNEI.

The rearrangement joins TRBV5-1 to TRBJ2-5; the D gene is possibly TRBD2 (5 bases). Trimming cost V 2 bases and J 3 bases, with 5 bases left between them. CDR1 SGHRS and CDR2 YFSETQ come from the germline V gene. The CDR3 consists of 12 residues. CDR3 in DNA: TGCGCCAGCAGCTTCGGGGAAGAGACCCAGTACTTC. Its translation is CASSFGEETQYF.

This clone was observed a single time. V and J are TRBV6-5 and TRBJ2-7, with 8 bases lining up with TRBD2. The CDR3 is made up of 15 amino acids. Trimming at V came to 0 bases and at J to 6 bases, leaving 7 bases not matched to a gene. Germline CDR1 reads MNHEY; CDR2 reads SVGAGI. The CDR3 DNA reads as TGTGCCAGCAGTTACTCTCGAGCGGGAGATGGCGAGCAGTACTTC. As protein: CASSYSRAGDGEQYF.

The V call is TRBV7-6, the J call TRBJ2-7, with D tentatively TRBD2 (5 bases). Germline CDR1 reads SGHVS; CDR2 reads FNYEAQ. Trimming pared 0 bases from V and 1 base from J, leaving 7 bases between. The CDR3 sequence is 14 residues long. CDR3 sequence: CASSLAAGSYEQYF. CDR3 DNA sequence: TGTGCCAGCAGCTTAGCGGCGGGTTCCTACGAGCAGTACTTC.

This rearrangement joins TRBV7-2 to TRBJ1-1; D remains ambiguous. V lost 8 bases to trimming and J lost 5 bases, with 12 bases between them. The V gene's germline CDR1 is SGHTA and CDR2 FQGNSA. This CDR3 comprises 12 residues. The CDR3 coding sequence is TGTGCCAGCGCCGTAAGGAGAACTGAAGCTTTCTTT. This codes for CASAVRRTEAFF.

The rearrangement links TRBV27 to TRBJ1-2; 10 bases line up with TRBD1. The CDR3 is 15 residues long. The V segment lost 6 bases and the J segment 2 bases; nucleotides outside the gene matches: 6. Germline CDR1 reads MNHEY; CDR2 reads SMNVEV (reference sequence). Here the CDR3 reads CASRRTGGYNYGYTF. CDR3 sequence (DNA): TGTGCCAGCAGGAGGACAGGGGGTTACAACTATGGCTACACCTTC.

CDR3 residues: CAIRGESFVYGYTF. CDR3 sequence (DNA): TGTGCCATCAGGGGAGAAAGTTTTGTGTATGGCTACACCTTC. V gene TRBV10-3 combines with J gene TRBJ1-2, with D unclear. V lost 6 bases and J 5 bases, leaving 16 bases between the germline ends. The CDR3 totals 14 residues. Germline CDR1 and CDR2: ENHRY and SYGVKD.

This clone was seen only a few times. V usage is TRBV6-1 and J usage is TRBJ1-1, with a possible D match to TRBD1 (5 bases). The V gene's germline CDR1 is MNHNS and CDR2 SASEGT. The CDR3 spans 12 residues. V dropped 11 bases and J dropped 6 bases, with 16 bases sitting between them. CDR3 bases: TGTGCCTCAAGCGGGACCAAGGCTGAAGCTTTCTTT. Protein product: CASSGTKAEAFF.

This sequence joins TRBV4-1 and TRBJ2-3; 11 bases map to TRBD2. The germline V gene has CDR1 MGHRA and CDR2 YSYEKL. The ends lost 5 bases at V and 1 base at J; junction bases unmatched: 5. This CDR3 spans 16 amino acids. This CDR3 is CASSFSGRERTDTQYF. DNA for the CDR3: TGCGCCAGCAGCTTTAGCGGGAGGGAACGCACAGATACGCAGTATTTT.

This clone occurred a few times. The chain employs TRBV4-3 and TRBJ1-1, with D uncertain. The CDR3 runs 13 residues. From germline, CDR1 is LGHNA and CDR2 YSLEER. The V end lost 0 bases, the J end lost 1 base, and 3 bases lay between the germline ends. In nucleotides, the CDR3 is TGCGCCAGCAGCCAAGACAGGAACACTGAAGCTTTCTTT. Its protein is CASSQDRNTEAFF.

The J gene is TRBJ2-3, the V gene TRBV15; 9 nucleotides agree with TRBD2. V lost 8 bases, J lost 1 base, and 7 bases stayed unmatched. Germline assignment: CDR1 LNHNV and CDR2 YYDKDF (reference sequence). The CDR3 loop spans 15 amino acids. The CDR3 DNA reads TGTGCCACCCTCCTGCCTAGCGGGGGCACAGATACGCAGTATTTT. This sequence encodes CATLLPSGGTDTQYF.

This chain connects TRBV7-2 to TRBJ2-7; 11 bases are shared with TRBD1. Germline-derived CDR1 and CDR2 are SGHTA and FQGNSA. The CDR3 is 15 amino acids. V trimming: 5 bases; J trimming: 0 bases; junction bases outside the gene matches: 3. The chain's CDR3 is CASSKGQGDSYEQYF. For the CDR3, the DNA is TGTGCCAGCAGCAAGGGACAGGGGGACTCCTACGAGCAGTACTTC. The full variable domain, completed using reference TRBV7-2 and TRBJ2-7, is GAGVSQSPSNKVTEKGKDVELRCDPISGHTALYWYRQSLGQGLEFLIYFQGNSAPDKSGLPSDRFSAERTGGSVSTLTIQRTQQEDSAVYLCASSKGQGDSYEQYFGPGTRLTVT.

This sequence joins TRBV2 and TRBJ2-1; D unresolved. Trimming removed 4 bases from V and 0 bases from J, with 10 bases in between. Germline lookup yields CDR1 SNHLY and CDR2 FYNNEI. The CDR3 spans 15 residues. The CDR3 is CASSGAIDSYNEQFF. CDR3 coding DNA: TGTGCCAGCAGTGGGGCAATAGACTCCTACAATGAGCAGTTCTTC.

The chain has TRBV7-2 and TRBJ1-4; 9 positions agree with TRBD1. V shed 3 bases, J shed 5 bases, and the junction held 4 bases outside the gene matches. Germline lookup yields CDR1 SGHTA and CDR2 FQGNSA. The CDR3 has 15 amino acids. Here the CDR3 reads CASSFWGQGNEKLFF. The CDR3 DNA is TGTGCCAGCAGCTTTTGGGGACAGGGAAATGAAAAACTGTTTTTT.

The V call is TRBV7-2, the J call TRBJ1-5; 8 bases fit TRBD1. Losses at the gene ends were 4 bases for V and 4 bases for J; bases not matched to a gene: 9. Germline assignment: CDR1 SGHTA and CDR2 FQGNSA. This CDR3 is built from 16 residues. CDR3 sequence (DNA): TGTGCCAGCAGCTGGATTCAGGGGGCTCGGAATCAGCCCCAGCATTTT. Translation gives CASSWIQGARNQPQHF.

The genes are TRBV5-6 and TRBJ2-2; 8 nucleotides match TRBD2. J lost 3 bases, V lost 5 bases, and 9 bases had no gene match. Germline V gives CDR1 SGHDT, CDR2 YYEEEE. This CDR3 contains 16 residues. As DNA, the CDR3 is TGTGCCAGCAGGACGGGGGGGGACGCCGACACCGGGGAGCTGTTTTTT. Protein: CASRTGGDADTGELFF.

The chain is built from TRBV19 and TRBJ2-7; TRBD1 might be the D (6 bases). The CDR3 has 14 residues. V was clipped by 1 base and J by 3 bases, with 10 bases between them. The germline gives CDR1 LNHDA, CDR2 SQIVND (reference sequence). The CDR3 here is CASSIVQGHYEQYF. The CDR3 DNA is TGTGCCAGTAGTATAGTCCAGGGACACTACGAGCAGTACTTC.

The chain carries TRBV4-1 and TRBJ1-2, with 8 bases identical to TRBD1. The germline V gene encodes CDR1 MGHRA and CDR2 YSYEKL. The CDR3 loop spans 17 amino acids. After removal of 0 bases from V and 1 base from J, the junction contained 7 bases not matched to a gene. CDR3 DNA sequence: TGCGCCAGCAGCCAAGATCGAGGGACAGGAATTAACTATGGCTACACCTTC. Its protein product is CASSQDRGTGINYGYTF.